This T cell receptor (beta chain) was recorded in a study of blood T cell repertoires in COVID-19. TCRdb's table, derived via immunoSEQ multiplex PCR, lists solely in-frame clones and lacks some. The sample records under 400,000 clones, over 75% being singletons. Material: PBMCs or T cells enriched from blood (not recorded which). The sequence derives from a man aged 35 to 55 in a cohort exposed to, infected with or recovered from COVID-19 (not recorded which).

The CDR3 is CASSSDRADTEAFF. CDR3 sequence (DNA): TGCGCCAGCAGCTCGGACAGGGCTGATACTGAAGCTTTCTTT. The gene calls are TRBV5-1 and TRBJ1-1, with 8 bases lining up with TRBD1. From germline, CDR1 is SGHRS and CDR2 YFSETQ. The CDR3 length is 14 residues. After removal of 3 bases from V and 5 bases from J, the junction contained 6 bases not matched to a gene.